The 29 T cell receptor beta chains below were found in one sample sequenced in a study of shared clonotypes between healthy human individuals. The protocol was immunoSEQ multiplex PCR, while the TCRdb copy is restricted to in-frame clones and leaves out a portion. The sample carries 110,000 or so clones, approximately 70% recorded once. Sequenced input: memory CD8+ T cells sorted from blood. The subset here: CD45RO+ cells pooled with CCR7-negative TemRA cells. The source is a woman aged 30 to 39 in good health.

The chain uses TRBV28 and TRBJ2-7, with 12 nucleotides matching TRBD2. Germline-derived CDR1 and CDR2 are MDHEN and SYDVKM. The CDR3 length is 15 residues. The ends lost 3 bases at V and 5 bases at J; junction bases unmatched: 5. The CDR3 bases are TGTGCCAGCAGTTTCCGGACTAGCGGGATCCACGAGCAGTACTTC. Encoded protein: CASSFRTSGIHEQYF.

To note about this clone: The sample carries other DNA sequences with the same CDR3. The V call is TRBV9, the J call TRBJ2-5; 9 positions match TRBD1. Germline CDR1 reads SGDLS; CDR2 reads YYNGEE. V lost 0 bases and J lost 4; bases outside the gene matches: 1. This CDR3 is 14 amino acids long. The CDR3 coding sequence is TGTGCCAGCAGCGTAGCACAGGGGGCAGAGACCCAGTACTTC. This translates into CASSVAQGAETQYF.

In DNA, the CDR3 is TGTGCCAGCAGCACCGACAGAACTGGGGCCAACGTCCTGACTTTC. Translation: CASSTDRTGANVLTF. V usage is TRBV4-2 and J usage is TRBJ2-6, with D possibly TRBD1 on 5 matching bases. Between the trimmed V and J ends, which lost 5 bases and 2 bases, there was a span of 10 bases. This CDR3 is built from 15 residues. The germline CDR1 and CDR2 sequences are LGHNA and YNFKEQ.

This chain uses TRBV5-1 with TRBJ1-4; the D is unclear. Germline V gives CDR1 SGHRS, CDR2 YFSETQ. The CDR3 length is 13 residues. V was cut by 1 base and J by 8 bases, with 9 bases left in between. CDR3 sequence: CASSLSGGEKLFF. For the CDR3, the DNA is TGCGCCAGCAGCTTGTCGGGCGGGGAAAAACTGTTTTTT. Combining the CDR3 with reference TRBV5-1 and TRBJ1-4 gives the whole variable domain KAGVTQTPRYLIKTRGQQVTLSCSPISGHRSVSWYQQTPGQGLQFLFEYFSETQRNKGNFPGRFSGRQFSNSRSEMNVSTLELGDSALYLCASSLSGGEKLFFGSGTQLSVL.

The rearrangement joins TRBV25-1 to TRBJ1-1, with TRBD1 matching over 9 bases. After removal of 10 bases from V and 5 bases from J, the junction contained 14 bases not matched to a gene. The CDR3 sequence is 15 residues long. Germline V gene sequence: CDR1 MGHDK, CDR2 SYGVNS. The CDR3 DNA reads as TGTGCCACCATGGCACACGACAGGGGGTATACTGAAGCTTTCTTT. Its protein is CATMAHDRGYTEAFF.

The gene calls are TRBV18 and TRBJ2-7; TRBD1 matches at 8 bases. Germline CDR1 reads KGHSH; CDR2 reads LQKENI. This CDR3 spans 14 amino acids. J was trimmed by 3 bases and V by 4 bases; bases with no gene match: 5. CDR3 protein: CASSRQGQGYEQYF. CDR3 nucleotides: TGTGCCAGCTCACGTCAAGGACAGGGCTACGAGCAGTACTTC. Using reference TRBV18 and TRBJ2-7 for the parts outside the CDR3, the full variable domain is NAGVMQNPRHLVRRRGQEARLRCSPMKGHSHVYWYRQLPEEGLKFMVYLQKENIIDESGMPKERFSAEFPKEGPSILRIQQVVRGDSAAYFCASSRQGQGYEQYFGPGTRLTVT.

The V gene is TRBV29-1, the J gene TRBJ2-7; 7 bases align to TRBD2. The germline V gene has CDR1 SQVTM and CDR2 ANQGSEA. Losses at the gene ends were 0 bases for V and 3 bases for J; bases not matched to a gene: 2. The CDR3 length is 13 residues. For the CDR3, the DNA is TGCAGCGTTGAAGATGGGGGGGGCTACGAGCAGTACTTC. It yields the protein CSVEDGGGYEQYF.

V usage is TRBV28 and J usage is TRBJ2-3; no definite D call. The CDR3 runs 14 residues. Trimming took off 4 bases at V and 0 bases at J, with 8 bases between the two ends. CDR1 is MDHEN and CDR2 is SYDVKM in the germline V gene. The DNA of the CDR3 is TGTGCCAGCAGTTCCCGACTCAGCACAGATACGCAGTATTTT. Protein sequence: CASSSRLSTDTQYF.

About this clone itself: One end of the junction does not line up with germline, which may come from a read error. Other DNA sequences in this sample translate to the same CDR3. The CDR3 region is CASSERGPYEQYF. CDR3 DNA: TGTGCTAGCTCCGAGCGGGGGCCCTACGAGCAGTACTTC. The V and J genes are TRBV18 and TRBJ2-7; 8 nucleotides align to TRBD2. This CDR3 region has 13 residues. Germline values: CDR1 KGHSH, CDR2 LQKENI.

This clone was seen a few times. The genes are TRBV6-6 and TRBJ2-7; 9 nucleotides align to TRBD2. Germline trimming cut 7 bases from V and 3 bases from J; bases unmatched to any gene: 7. The CDR3 is 14 amino acids. CDR1 is MNHNY and CDR2 is SVGAGI in the germline V gene (reference sequence). CDR3 residues: CASNSLAGIYEQYF. The DNA for the CDR3 is TGTGCCAGCAATTCCCTAGCGGGAATCTACGAGCAGTACTTC.

The genes are TRBV7-8 and TRBJ2-7; the match to TRBD2 covers 10 bases. Germline loops: CDR1 SGHVS, CDR2 FQNEAQ. V shed 5 bases and J 0 bases; nucleotides not matched to a gene: 7. The CDR3 runs to 16 residues. This CDR3 is CASSQPAGGSSYEQYF. Written as DNA, the CDR3 is TGTGCCAGCAGCCAACCAGCGGGAGGGAGCTCCTACGAGCAGTACTTC.

This chain uses TRBV5-1 with TRBJ2-1; a weak D match, TRBD1 (5 bases). CDR1 and CDR2 from the germline V gene are SGHRS and YFSETQ. Trimming cost V 4 bases and J 9 bases, with 17 bases left between them. This CDR3 is built from 14 residues. CDR3 protein: CASSQGPSQGEQFF. The CDR3 nucleotides read TGCGCCAGCAGCCAGGGCCCGAGCCAAGGTGAGCAGTTCTTC. The full variable domain, its missing parts supplied by reference TRBV5-1 and TRBJ2-1, is KAGVTQTPRYLIKTRGQQVTLSCSPISGHRSVSWYQQTPGQGLQFLFEYFSETQRNKGNFPGRFSGRQFSNSRSEMNVSTLELGDSALYLCASSQGPSQGEQFFGPGTRLTVL.

The chain uses TRBV7-8 and TRBJ2-7; D might be TRBD1 (5 bases). The CDR3 is made up of 14 amino acids. CDR1 SGHVS and CDR2 FQNEAQ come from the germline V gene. V was cut by 3 bases and J by 4 bases, with 13 bases left in between. The CDR3 DNA sequence: TGTGCCAGCAGCTTGGGGCTACTGGCTTACGAGCAGTACTTC. The encoded protein is CASSLGLLAYEQYF.

This clone occurred many times. The rearrangement links TRBV7-8 to TRBJ2-7; 7 bases align to TRBD1. V shed 7 bases, J shed 0 bases, and the junction held 9 bases outside the gene matches. The germline gives CDR1 SGHVS, CDR2 FQNEAQ. CDR3 length equals 15 residues. DNA of the CDR3: TGTGCCAGCACCCCAAGACAGGGTCCCTCCTACGAGCAGTACTTC. It yields the protein CASTPRQGPSYEQYF.

V is TRBV11-2 and J is TRBJ2-7; D is uncertain. CDR1 is SGHAT, CDR2 FQNNGV, per germline. The V gene lost 2 bases and the J gene lost 1 base, with 6 bases spanning the gap. The CDR3 runs 13 residues. DNA of the CDR3: TGTGCCAGCAGCTTAAACCCTTCCTACGAGCAGTACTTC. Encoded protein: CASSLNPSYEQYF.

J is TRBJ1-5 and V is TRBV19, with D unresolved. Trimming took off 3 bases at V and 4 bases at J, with 10 bases between the two ends. CDR3 length equals 14 residues. Germline V lookup: CDR1 LNHDA, CDR2 SQIVND (reference sequence). As DNA, the CDR3 is TGTGCCAGTAGTATTAACACAGTGAATCAGCCCCAGCATTTT. Translated: CASSINTVNQPQHF. The full variable domain, in which reference TRBV19 and TRBJ1-5 provide the parts outside the CDR3, is DGGITQSPKYLFRKEGQNVTLSCEQNLNHDAMYWYRQDPGQGLRLIYYSQIVNDFQKGDIAEGYSVSREKKESFPLTVTSAQKNPTAFYLCASSINTVNQPQHFGDGTRLSIL.

The V gene is TRBV5-6, the J gene TRBJ2-1; no definite D call. Germline lookup yields CDR1 SGHDT and CDR2 YYEEEE. The CDR3 is made up of 18 amino acids. The V end was cut by 4 bases, the J end by 4 bases, with 24 bases between. The CDR3 here is CASSREVDLLPQYNEQFF. The CDR3 nucleotides read TGTGCCAGCAGCCGTGAGGTAGACCTCTTGCCGCAATACAATGAGCAGTTCTTC.

In DNA, the CDR3 is TGTGCCAGCTCAGGGACTAGCGGGAGGATAGCCTACAATGAGCAGTTCTTC. It specifies CASSGTSGRIAYNEQFF. The chain uses TRBV18 and TRBJ2-1; 15 bases match TRBD2. The CDR3 is made up of 17 amino acids. Germline V lookup: CDR1 KGHSH, CDR2 LQKENI. V gave up 5 bases and J gave up 2 bases; unmatched junction bases: 4.

This clone occurred many times. CDR3 loop: CATSRETGAGANVLTF. Here the CDR3 DNA reads TGTGCCACCAGCAGAGAAACAGGGGCTGGGGCCAACGTCCTGACTTTC. The V gene is TRBV15, the J gene TRBJ2-6, with TRBD1 matching 7 bases. The CDR3 sequence is 16 residues long. The V gene end was trimmed by 0 bases and the J gene end by 2 bases; junction bases not matched to a gene: 1. CDR1 LNHNV and CDR2 YYDKDF come from the germline V gene (reference sequence).

This clone was seen once. The chain joins TRBV15 to TRBJ1-5; D gene ambiguous. The V end was cut by 0 bases, the J end by 3 bases, with 12 bases between. Germline V gene lookup returns CDR1 LNHNV and CDR2 YYDKDF (reference sequence). The CDR3 runs 16 residues. The CDR3 DNA is TGTGCCACCAGCAGAGATACGCAGCTACCCAATCAGCCCCAGCATTTT. It specifies CATSRDTQLPNQPQHF.

The V call is TRBV5-4, the J call TRBJ2-7, with D unclear. V was trimmed by 0 bases and J by 3 bases, leaving 4 bases between them. Germline V gene sequence: CDR1 SGHNT, CDR2 YYREEE (reference sequence). This CDR3 is built from 12 residues. CDR3 bases: TGTGCCAGCAGCTTGGACTTCTACGAGCAGTACTTC. Its translation: CASSLDFYEQYF. Based on the CDR3 plus reference TRBV5-4 and TRBJ2-7, the full variable domain is ETGVTQSPTHLIKTRGQQVTLRCSSQSGHNTVSWYQQALGQGPQFIFQYYREEENGRGNFPPRFSGLQFPNYSSELNVNALELDDSALYLCASSLDFYEQYFGPGTRLTVT.

The chain combines TRBV6-1 with TRBJ1-2; no clear D. The V gene's germline CDR1 is MNHNS and CDR2 SASEGT. Between the trimmed V and J ends, which lost 8 bases and 4 bases, there was a span of 11 bases. This CDR3 comprises 12 residues. In DNA, the CDR3 is TGTGCCAGCGGAATTCGGGCCTATGGCTACACCTTC. This sequence encodes CASGIRAYGYTF.

As concerns this clone: Relative to the germline gene, one junction end is altered; a read error may explain this. This chain joins TRBV20-1 and TRBJ2-5, with 8 bases identical to TRBD1. CDR1 and CDR2 from the germline V gene are DFQATT and SNEGSKA (reference sequence). This CDR3 is built from 9 residues. This chain's CDR3 is CSATTGADF. DNA of the CDR3: TGCAGTGCTACGACAGGGGCGGACTTC.

The J gene is TRBJ2-5, the V gene TRBV4-2; 9 bases are shared with TRBD2. The germline gives CDR1 LGHNA, CDR2 YNFKEQ. Trimming removed 1 base from V and 11 bases from J; junction bases left unmatched: 5. The CDR3 runs to 13 residues. Here the CDR3 DNA reads TGTGCCAGCAGCCAAGCATCTAGCGGGGAGCAGTACTTC. It specifies CASSQASSGEQYF.

V gene TRBV7-9 combines with J gene TRBJ1-2; a weak D match, TRBD1 (5 bases). From germline, CDR1 is SEHNR and CDR2 FQNEAQ (reference sequence). The CDR3 loop spans 16 amino acids. V lost 5 bases and J 5 bases, leaving 21 bases between the germline ends. The CDR3 is CASSKLKTLQEYGYTF. DNA for the CDR3: TGTGCCAGCAGCAAGTTAAAGACCCTACAGGAATATGGCTACACCTTC. Using reference TRBV7-9 and TRBJ1-2 for the parts outside the CDR3, the full variable domain is DTGVSQNPRHKITKRGQNVTFRCDPISEHNRLYWYRQTLGQGPEFLTYFQNEAQLEKSRLLSDRFSAERPKGSFSTLEIQRTEQGDSAMYLCASSKLKTLQEYGYTFGSGTRLTVV.

This clone was observed a single time. The V and J genes are TRBV10-1 and TRBJ2-2; D not certain. The CDR3 runs to 17 residues. From germline, CDR1 is WNHNN and CDR2 SYGVQD (reference sequence). Trimming left V 0 bases short and J 5 bases short, with 16 bases between. CDR3 sequence (DNA): TGCGCCAGCAGTGAGTCGAGGTTTCTAGGGTTGACCGGGGAGCTGTTTTTT. Amino acid sequence: CASSESRFLGLTGELFF.

The chain is built from TRBV7-9 and TRBJ2-1, with 15 bases that match TRBD2. The V gene's germline CDR1 is SEHNR and CDR2 FQNEAQ (reference sequence). After removal of 5 bases from V and 4 bases from J, the junction contained 3 bases not matched to a gene. The CDR3 is made up of 16 amino acids. Here the CDR3 DNA reads TGTGCCAGCAGCCCCGGGACTAGCGGGAGGTACAATGAGCAGTTCTTC. Translation gives CASSPGTSGRYNEQFF. The variable domain in full, completed from reference TRBV7-9 and TRBJ2-1, reads DTGVSQNPRHKITKRGQNVTFRCDPISEHNRLYWYRQTLGQGPEFLTYFQNEAQLEKSRLLSDRFSAERPKGSFSTLEIQRTEQGDSAMYLCASSPGTSGRYNEQFFGPGTRLTVL.

The rearrangement joins TRBV7-8 to TRBJ2-5; 10 bases map to TRBD2. The J call may be incorrect, as the DNA end agrees better with TRBJ2-7. The CDR3 consists of 15 residues. CDR1 and CDR2 from the germline V gene are SGHVS and FQNEAQ. The CDR3 nucleotides read TGTGCCAGCAGCCAGAGGACTAGCGGACGATACGAGCAGTACTTC. Translating gives CASSQRTSGRYEQYF.

This clone was recorded only once. This chain links TRBV7-9 with TRBJ1-2; possibly TRBD1 for D (5 bases). The germline V gene encodes CDR1 SEHNR and CDR2 FQNEAQ (reference sequence). CDR3 length equals 17 residues. Trimming removed 1 base at V and 4 bases at J, with 19 bases between. Here the CDR3 reads CASSLVASGAYRYGYTF. The DNA for the CDR3 is TGTGCCAGCAGCTTAGTCGCGTCCGGGGCCTACCGCTATGGCTACACCTTC.